This record covers a single TCR beta chain. The data were taken from a study of blood T cell repertoires in COVID-19. Only in-frame clones appear in the TCRdb table, and some are missing; sequencing was by immunoSEQ multiplex PCR. The repertoire holds 200,000 to 300,000 clones, with roughly 87% as singletons. The V segment lost 4 bases and the J segment 4 bases; nucleotides outside the gene matches: 10. The germline CDR1 and CDR2 sequences are PRHDT and FYEKMQ (reference sequence). This CDR3 is 17 amino acids long. The sequencing input was peripheral blood. The TCR comes from a man in his fifties or sixties who had recovered from COVID-19. V is TRBV13 and J is TRBJ1-2; TRBD1 matches at 12 bases. For the CDR3, the DNA is TGTGCCAGCAGCTCCGGGACAGGGGGCCTGGCTGGCTATGGCTACACCTTC. Amino acid sequence: CASSSGTGGLAGYGYTF.